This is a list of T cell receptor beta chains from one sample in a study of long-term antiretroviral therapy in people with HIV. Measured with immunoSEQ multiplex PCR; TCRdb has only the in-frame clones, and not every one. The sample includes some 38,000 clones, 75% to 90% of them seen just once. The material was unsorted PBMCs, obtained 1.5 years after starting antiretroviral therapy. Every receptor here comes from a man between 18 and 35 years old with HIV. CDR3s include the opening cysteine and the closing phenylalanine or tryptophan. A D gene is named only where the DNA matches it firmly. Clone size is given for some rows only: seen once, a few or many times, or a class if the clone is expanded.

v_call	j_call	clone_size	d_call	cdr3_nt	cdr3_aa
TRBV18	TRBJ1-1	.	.	TGTGCCAGCTCACCCAAGGGAAACACTGAAGCTTTCTTT	CASSPKGNTEAFF
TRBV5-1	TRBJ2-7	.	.	TGCGCCAGCAGCTCGGGTCACAGCGGCTACGAGCAGTACTTC	CASSSGHSGYEQYF
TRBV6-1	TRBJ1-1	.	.	TGTGCCAGCAGTGAGAGGACTCGACGGACCATGAACACTGAAGCTTTCTTT	CASSERTRRTMNTEAFF
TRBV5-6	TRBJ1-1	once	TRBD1	TGTGCCAGCAGCCAGACAGGGGGCGCGGACACTGAAGCTTTCTTT	CASSQTGGADTEAFF
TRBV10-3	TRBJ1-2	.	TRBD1	TGTGCCACCAGTGATACCTCAGGGGACAGCAACTATGGCTACACCTTC	CATSDTSGDSNYGYTF
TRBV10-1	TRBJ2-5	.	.	TGCGCCAGCAGTGAGAATTTGAGGGTCCAGTACTTC	CASSENLRVQYF
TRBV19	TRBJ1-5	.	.	TGTGCCAGTAGTATAGAGGGGCCGAGATCTAAGCATTTT	CASSIEGPRSKHF
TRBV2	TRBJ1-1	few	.	TGTGCCAGCAGTGAATTTCAGGCGTTGAACACTGAAGCTTTCTTT	CASSEFQALNTEAFF
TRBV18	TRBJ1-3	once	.	TGTGCCAGCTCACCATTTCCAGGACAGAAAGACTCTGGAAACACCATATATTTT	CASSPFPGQKDSGNTIYF
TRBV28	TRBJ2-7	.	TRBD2	TGTGCCAGCAGTCGTACTAGCGGGAGGCCACCCTACGAGCAGTACTTC	CASSRTSGRPPYEQYF
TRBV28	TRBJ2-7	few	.	TGTGCCAGCAGTTTCTACAGGGTCCACGAGCAGTACTTC	CASSFYRVHEQYF
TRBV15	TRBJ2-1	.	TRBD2	TGTGCCACCAGCCCGAGCGGGAGAGGCACCTACAATGAGCAGTTCTTC	CATSPSGRGTYNEQFF
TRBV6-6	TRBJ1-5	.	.	TGTGCCAGCAGTCCAGGGAATCAGCCCCAGCATTTT	CASSPGNQPQHF
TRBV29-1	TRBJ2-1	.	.	TGCAGCGTTAAGATACGACAGTTCTTC	CSVKIRQFF
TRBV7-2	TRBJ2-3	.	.	TGTGCCAGCAGCCTACTAGCAGATACGCAGTATTTT	CASSLLADTQYF
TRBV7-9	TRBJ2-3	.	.	TGTGCCAGCAGCTGGATAGCGGGCACAGATACGCAGTATTTT	CASSWIAGTDTQYF
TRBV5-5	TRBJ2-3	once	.	TGTGCCAGCAGTCCCCGCCCGGAACTCACAGATACGCAGTATTTT	CASSPRPELTDTQYF
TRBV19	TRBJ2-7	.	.	TGTGCCAGTAGTATTGGGCAGGGCCTAACCTACGAGCAGTACTTC	CASSIGQGLTYEQYF
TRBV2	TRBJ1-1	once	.	TGTGCCAGCAGCTCCGACAGGTACGCTGAAGCTTTCTTT	CASSSDRYAEAFF
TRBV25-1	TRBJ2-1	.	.	TGTGCCAGCAGTGAAGCGGCCCTGGGGGTCAATGAGCAGTTCTTC	CASSEAALGVNEQFF
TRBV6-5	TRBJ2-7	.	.	TGTGCCATAACAACAGGGTTGGGATACGAGCAGTACTTC	CAITTGLGYEQYF
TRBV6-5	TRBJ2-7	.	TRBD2	TGTGCCAGCAGTTACGGGGCGGGAGGCTACGAGCAGTACTTC	CASSYGAGGYEQYF
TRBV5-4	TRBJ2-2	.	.	TGTGCCAGCAGCCCCCAAATCACCGGGGAGCTGTTTTTT	CASSPQITGELFF
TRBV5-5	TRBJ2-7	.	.	TGTGCCAGCAGTCACGGACGGTCCTACGAGCAGTACTTC	CASSHGRSYEQYF
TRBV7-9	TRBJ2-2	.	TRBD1	TGTGCCAGCAGCGACCGGGACAGGGGTAACGGGGAGCTGTTTTTT	CASSDRDRGNGELFF
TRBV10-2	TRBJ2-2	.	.	TGCGCCAGCAGTGAGCGGAGCGCCCACACCGGGGAGCTGTTTTTT	CASSERSAHTGELFF
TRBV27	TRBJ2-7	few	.	TGTGCCAGCAGTTCCGGGTTGGCCCACGAGCAGTACTTC	CASSSGLAHEQYF
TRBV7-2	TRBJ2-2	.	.	TGTGCCAGCAGCAAAACGGGTGGCTGGAACACCGGGGAGCTGTTTTTT	CASSKTGGWNTGELFF
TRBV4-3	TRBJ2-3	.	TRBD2	TGCGCCAGCAGCCAAGAATCGCGAGCGGGAGGGCCCGATACGCAGTATTTT	CASSQESRAGGPDTQYF
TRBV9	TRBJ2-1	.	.	TGTGCCAGCAGCCCAGACTGGTCCCAGCAGTTCTTC	CASSPDWSQQFF
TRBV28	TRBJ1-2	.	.	TGTGCCAGCAGTCCGGGTCCCCGAGGTGGCTACACCTTC	CASSPGPRGGYTF
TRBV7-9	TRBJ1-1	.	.	TGTGCCAGCAGCTTATATACCTCGGCAGCTTTCTTT	CASSLYTSAAFF
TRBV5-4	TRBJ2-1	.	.	TGTGCCAGCAGCTTGGACTACAATGAGCAGTTCTTC	CASSLDYNEQFF
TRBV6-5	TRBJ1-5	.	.	TGTGCCAGCAGTTACTCAGGGGATCAGCCCCAGCATTTT	CASSYSGDQPQHF
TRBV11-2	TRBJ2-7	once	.	TGTGCCAGCACCACTGATGGGGTCAGGGTTGAGCAGTACTTC	CASTTDGVRVEQYF
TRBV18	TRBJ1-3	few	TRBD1	TGTGCCAGCTCACCAGGGACAGGGGCTGGAAACACCATATATTTT	CASSPGTGAGNTIYF
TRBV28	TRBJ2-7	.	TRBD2	TGTGCCAGCAGTCCCTCAAGCGGGGGCCTTACTTACGAGCAGTACTTC	CASSPSSGGLTYEQYF
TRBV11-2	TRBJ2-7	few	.	TGTGCCAGCAGCCCAGGTCTAGCGTCCTACGAGCAGTACTTC	CASSPGLASYEQYF
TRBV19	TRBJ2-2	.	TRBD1	TGTGCCAGTAGTACGACAGGGACCGGGGAGCTGTTTTTT	CASSTTGTGELFF
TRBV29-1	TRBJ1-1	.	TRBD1	TGCAGCGTCGCAGGGGGAGAGATGAACACTGAAGCTTTCTTT	CSVAGGEMNTEAFF
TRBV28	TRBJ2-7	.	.	TGTGCCAGTTTCCTGACCTACGAGCAGTACTTC	CASFLTYEQYF
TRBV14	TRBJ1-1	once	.	TGTGCCAGCAGCCAAGAGGGGGGGGTAACTGAAGCTTTCTTT	CASSQEGGVTEAFF
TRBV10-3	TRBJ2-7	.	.	TGTGCCATCAGTGAGCGGGCTAGCCGACAGTACTTC	CAISERASRQYF
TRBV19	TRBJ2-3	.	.	TGTGCCAGTTCCCAGGGGATCGACACAGATACGCAGTATTTT	CASSQGIDTDTQYF
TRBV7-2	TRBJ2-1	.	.	TGTGCCAGCAGCTTAGAGCGAGCGTTATACAATGAGCAGTTCTTC	CASSLERALYNEQFF
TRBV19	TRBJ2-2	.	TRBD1	TGTGCCAGTAGTTTCACAGGGGATACCGGGGAGCTGTTTTTT	CASSFTGDTGELFF
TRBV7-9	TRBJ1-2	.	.	TGTGCCAGCAGCTTGGGGGGGATTGATAATGGCTACACCTTC	CASSLGGIDNGYTF
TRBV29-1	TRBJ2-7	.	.	TGCAGCGTTGGTTGGCAGACCTCCTACGAGCAGTACTTC	CSVGWQTSYEQYF
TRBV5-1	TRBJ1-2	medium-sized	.	TGCGCCAGCAGCTTGGGTAGTTATACTAACTATGGCTACACCTTC	CASSLGSYTNYGYTF
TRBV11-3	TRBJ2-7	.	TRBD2	TGTGCCAGCACCCGGGGGGAAGGGTACGAGCAGTACTTC	CASTRGEGYEQYF
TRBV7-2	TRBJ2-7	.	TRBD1	TGTGCCAGCAGCTTAGACAGGGGGCCTTCCTACGAGCAGTACTTC	CASSLDRGPSYEQYF
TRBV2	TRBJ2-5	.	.	TGTGCCAGCAGTGGAGGAGGTTGGGAGACCCAGTACTTC	CASSGGGWETQYF
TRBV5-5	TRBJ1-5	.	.	TGTGCCAGCAGCTTGGCGGAGCGGCAGCCCCAGCATTTT	CASSLAERQPQHF
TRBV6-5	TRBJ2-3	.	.	TGTGCCAGCAGCCACCTGGGAGGTGACACAGATACGCAGTATTTT	CASSHLGGDTDTQYF
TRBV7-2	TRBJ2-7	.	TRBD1	TGTGCCAGCAGCTTCCCGGGACAGGGGGCCCACGAGCAGTACTTC	CASSFPGQGAHEQYF